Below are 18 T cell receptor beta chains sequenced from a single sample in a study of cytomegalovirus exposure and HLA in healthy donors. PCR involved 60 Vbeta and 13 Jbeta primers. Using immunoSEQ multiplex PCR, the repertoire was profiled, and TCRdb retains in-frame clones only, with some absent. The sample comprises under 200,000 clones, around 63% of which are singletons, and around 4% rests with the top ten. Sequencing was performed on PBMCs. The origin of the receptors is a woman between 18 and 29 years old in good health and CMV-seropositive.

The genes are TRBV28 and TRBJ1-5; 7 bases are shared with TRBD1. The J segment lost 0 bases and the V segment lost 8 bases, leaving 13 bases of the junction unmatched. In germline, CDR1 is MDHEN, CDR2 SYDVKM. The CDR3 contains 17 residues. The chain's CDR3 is CASRLPTGANSNQPQHF. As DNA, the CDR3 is TGTGCCAGCCGACTCCCTACAGGGGCTAATAGCAATCAGCCCCAGCATTTT.

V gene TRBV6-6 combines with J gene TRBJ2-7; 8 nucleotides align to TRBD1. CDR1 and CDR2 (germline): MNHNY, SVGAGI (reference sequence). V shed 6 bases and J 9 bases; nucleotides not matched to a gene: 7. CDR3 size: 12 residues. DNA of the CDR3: TGTGCCAGCAGGCAAGGACAGGGTCGGCAGTACTTC. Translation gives CASRQGQGRQYF.

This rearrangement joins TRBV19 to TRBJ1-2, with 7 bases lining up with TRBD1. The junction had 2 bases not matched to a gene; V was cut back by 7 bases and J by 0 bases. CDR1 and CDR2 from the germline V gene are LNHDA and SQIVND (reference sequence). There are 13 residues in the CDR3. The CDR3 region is CASNDRANYGYTF. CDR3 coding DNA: TGTGCCAGTAACGACAGGGCTAACTATGGCTACACCTTC. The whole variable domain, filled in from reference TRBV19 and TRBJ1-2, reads DGGITQSPKYLFRKEGQNVTLSCEQNLNHDAMYWYRQDPGQGLRLIYYSQIVNDFQKGDIAEGYSVSREKKESFPLTVTSAQKNPTAFYLCASNDRANYGYTFGSGTRLTVV.

The DNA for the CDR3 is TGTGCCAGCAGCTCACCGGGACAGGGGGCGTACGAGCAGTACTTC. It translates to CASSSPGQGAYEQYF. The chain is built from TRBV7-8 and TRBJ2-7, with 12 bases lining up with TRBD1. Per the germline V gene, CDR1 is SGHVS and CDR2 is FQNEAQ. The CDR3 spans 15 residues. J was trimmed by 4 bases and V by 4 bases; bases with no gene match: 5. The full variable domain, completed using reference TRBV7-8 and TRBJ2-7, is GAGVSQSPRYKVAKRGQDVALRCDPISGHVSLFWYQQALGQGPEFLTYFQNEAQLDKSGLPSDRFFAERPEGSVSTLKIQRTQQEDSAVYLCASSSPGQGAYEQYFGPGTRLTVT.

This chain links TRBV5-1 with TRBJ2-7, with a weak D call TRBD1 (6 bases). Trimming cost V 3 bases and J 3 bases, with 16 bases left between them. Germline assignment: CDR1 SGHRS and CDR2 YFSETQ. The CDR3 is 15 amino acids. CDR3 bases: TGCGCCAGCAGCTCATCCGGGACAACAGACTACGAGCAGTACTTC. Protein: CASSSSGTTDYEQYF.

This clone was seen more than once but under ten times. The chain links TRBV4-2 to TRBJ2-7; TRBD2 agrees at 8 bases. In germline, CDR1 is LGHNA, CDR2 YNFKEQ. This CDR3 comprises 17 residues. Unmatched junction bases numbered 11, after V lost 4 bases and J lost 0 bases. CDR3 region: CASSRGVLAVSSYEQYF. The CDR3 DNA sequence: TGTGCCAGCAGCCGAGGGGTACTAGCGGTGAGCTCCTACGAGCAGTACTTC.

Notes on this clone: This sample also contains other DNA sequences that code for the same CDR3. This CDR3 reads CASRAGQGYGYTF. Here the CDR3 DNA reads TGTGCCAGCAGGGCAGGACAAGGATATGGCTACACCTTC. V is TRBV2 and J is TRBJ1-2, with D maybe TRBD1 (5 bases). This CDR3 contains 13 residues. CDR1 is SNHLY and CDR2 is FYNNEI in the germline V gene. The V gene lost 6 bases and the J gene lost 5 bases, with 13 bases spanning the gap.

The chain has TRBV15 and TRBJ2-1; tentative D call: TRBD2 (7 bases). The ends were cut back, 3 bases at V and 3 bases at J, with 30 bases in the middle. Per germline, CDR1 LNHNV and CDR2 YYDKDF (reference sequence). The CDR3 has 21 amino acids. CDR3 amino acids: CATSREGGLGARLEVYNEQFF. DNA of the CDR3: TGTGCCACCAGCAGGGAGGGGGGGTTGGGGGCTAGGCTAGAAGTCTACAATGAGCAGTTCTTC.

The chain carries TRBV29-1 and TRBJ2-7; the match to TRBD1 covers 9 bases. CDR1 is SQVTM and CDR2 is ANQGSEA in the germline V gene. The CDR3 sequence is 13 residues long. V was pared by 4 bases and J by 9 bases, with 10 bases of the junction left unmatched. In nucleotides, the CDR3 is TGCAGCGTTGCCCCCGGGACAGGGTATAGGCAGTACTTC. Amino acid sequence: CSVAPGTGYRQYF.

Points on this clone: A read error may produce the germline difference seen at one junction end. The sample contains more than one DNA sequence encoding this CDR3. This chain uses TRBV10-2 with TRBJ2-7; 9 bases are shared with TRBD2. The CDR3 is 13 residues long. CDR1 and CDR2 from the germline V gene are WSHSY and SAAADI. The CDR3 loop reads CASRKLAGHEQYF. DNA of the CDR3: TGCGCCAGCAGGAAGCTAGCGGGACACGAACAGTACTTC.

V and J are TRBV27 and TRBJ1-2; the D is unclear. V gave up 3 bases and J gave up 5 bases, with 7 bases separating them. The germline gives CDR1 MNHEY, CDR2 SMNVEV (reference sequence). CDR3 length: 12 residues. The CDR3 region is CASSLNGYGYTF. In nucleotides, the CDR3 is TGTGCCAGCAGTTTGAACGGGTATGGCTACACCTTC.

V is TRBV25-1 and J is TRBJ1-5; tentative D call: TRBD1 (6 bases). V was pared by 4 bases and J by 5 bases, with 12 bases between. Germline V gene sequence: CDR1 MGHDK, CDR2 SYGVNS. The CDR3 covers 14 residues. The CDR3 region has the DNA TGTGCCAGCAGTGGTACAGGGTCCTATCAGCCCCAGCATTTT. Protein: CASSGTGSYQPQHF.

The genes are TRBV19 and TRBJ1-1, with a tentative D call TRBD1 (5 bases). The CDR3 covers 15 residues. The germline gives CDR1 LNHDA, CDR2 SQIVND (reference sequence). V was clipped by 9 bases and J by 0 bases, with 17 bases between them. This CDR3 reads CARGDFGNLNTEAFF. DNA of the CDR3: TGTGCCAGAGGGGACTTCGGGAACCTGAACACTGAAGCTTTCTTT.

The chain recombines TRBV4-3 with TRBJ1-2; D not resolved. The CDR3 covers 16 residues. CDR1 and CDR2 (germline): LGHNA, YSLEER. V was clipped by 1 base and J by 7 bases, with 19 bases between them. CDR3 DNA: TGCGCCAGCAGCCAAGGTTGGGTCGCTGGCCGGGGTGGCTACACCTTC. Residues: CASSQGWVAGRGGYTF.

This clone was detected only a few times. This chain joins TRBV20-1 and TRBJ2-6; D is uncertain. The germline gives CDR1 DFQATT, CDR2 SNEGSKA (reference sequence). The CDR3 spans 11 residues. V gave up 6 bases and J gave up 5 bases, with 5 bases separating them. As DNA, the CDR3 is TGCAGTGCATTTAGGGCCAACGTCCTGACTTTC. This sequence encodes CSAFRANVLTF.

DNA for the CDR3: TGTGCCTGGAGTGAGACTGATAATCAGCCCCAGCATTTT. It specifies CAWSETDNQPQHF. The chain is built from TRBV30 and TRBJ1-5; D gene unclear. The CDR3 totals 13 residues. Germline lookup yields CDR1 GTSNPN and CDR2 SVGIG (reference sequence). Trimming stripped 1 base from V and 4 bases from J, with 8 bases between. Complete variable domain (other parts from reference TRBV30 and TRBJ1-5): SQTIHQWPATLVQPVGSPLSLECTVEGTSNPNLYWYRQAAGRGLQLLFYSVGIGQISSEVPQNLSASRPQDRQFILSSKKLLLSDSGFYLCAWSETDNQPQHFGDGTRLSIL.

The CDR3 DNA reads TGTGCCAGCAGCTCACCTACAGGGGGCGAAGAAAAACTGTTTTTT. Amino acid sequence: CASSSPTGGEEKLFF. This chain links TRBV28 with TRBJ1-4; 9 nucleotides match TRBD1. The trim removed 6 bases at V and 8 bases at J, leaving 10 bases unmatched. The CDR3 runs 15 residues. Germline V CDR1 and CDR2: MDHEN, SYDVKM.

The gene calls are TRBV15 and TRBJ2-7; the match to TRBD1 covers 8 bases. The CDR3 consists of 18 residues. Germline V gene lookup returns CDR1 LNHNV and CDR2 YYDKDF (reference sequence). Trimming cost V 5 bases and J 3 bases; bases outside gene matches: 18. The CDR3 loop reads CATSPRGFVRDRSYEQYF. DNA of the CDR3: TGTGCCACCAGCCCTCGGGGATTCGTCCGGGACAGGAGCTACGAGCAGTACTTC.